This TCR beta chain was sequenced for a study of T cell responses to AZD1222 COVID-19 vaccine. Study-wide findings and caveats: A mostly white British donor set with more females was recruited, and clonal diversity was possibly underestimated.

Trimming removed 5 bases from V and 3 bases from J, with 17 bases in between. Germline CDR1 and CDR2: MDHEN and SYDVKM. The CDR3 has 16 amino acids. Repertoires were generated with immunoSEQ multiplex PCR, while TCRdb's copy carries only in-frame clones and drops some. The sample consists of approximately 150,000 clones, 94% of them appearing once. To note about this clone: Its specificity is not known.

This TCR was recovered from an adult in good health. The rearrangement links TRBV28 to TRBJ2-4; D tentatively reads TRBD1 or TRBD2 (6 bases each). Sample: peripheral blood, taken on day 0 of AZD1222 vaccination. CDR3 in amino acids: CASSPPVGGVKNIQYF. The DNA for the CDR3 is TGTGCCAGCAGTCCTCCGGTGGGGGGCGTCAAAAACATTCAGTACTTC.